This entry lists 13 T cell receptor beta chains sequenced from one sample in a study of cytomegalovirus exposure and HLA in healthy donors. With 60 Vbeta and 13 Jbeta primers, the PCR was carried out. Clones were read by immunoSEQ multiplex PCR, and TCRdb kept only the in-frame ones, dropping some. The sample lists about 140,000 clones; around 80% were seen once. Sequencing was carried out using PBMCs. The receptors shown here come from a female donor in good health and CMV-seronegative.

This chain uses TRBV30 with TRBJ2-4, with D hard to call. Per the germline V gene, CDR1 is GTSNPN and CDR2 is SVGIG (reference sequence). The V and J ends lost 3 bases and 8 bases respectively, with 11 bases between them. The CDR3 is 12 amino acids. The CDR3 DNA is TGTGCCTGGAGCGAGTCTCTTGACATTCAGTACTTC. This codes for CAWSESLDIQYF.

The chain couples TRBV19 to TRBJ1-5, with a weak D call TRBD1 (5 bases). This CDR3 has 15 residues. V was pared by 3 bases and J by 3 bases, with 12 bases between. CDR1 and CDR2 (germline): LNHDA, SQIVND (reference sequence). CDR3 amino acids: CASSIPRGYNQPQHF. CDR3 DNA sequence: TGTGCCAGTAGTATCCCCCGGGGGTACAATCAGCCCCAGCATTTT.

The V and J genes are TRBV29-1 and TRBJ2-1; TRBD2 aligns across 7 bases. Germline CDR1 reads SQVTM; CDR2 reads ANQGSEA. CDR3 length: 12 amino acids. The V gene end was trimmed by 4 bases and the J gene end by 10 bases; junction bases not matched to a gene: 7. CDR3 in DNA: TGCAGCGTTGCTCCTAGCGGACCAGAGCAGTTCTTC. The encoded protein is CSVAPSGPEQFF.

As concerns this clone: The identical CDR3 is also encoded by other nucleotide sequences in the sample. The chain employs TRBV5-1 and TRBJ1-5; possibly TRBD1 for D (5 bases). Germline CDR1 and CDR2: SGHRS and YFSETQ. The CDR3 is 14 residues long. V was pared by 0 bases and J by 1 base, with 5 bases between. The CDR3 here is CASSLEGSNQPQHF. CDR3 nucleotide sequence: TGCGCCAGCAGCTTGGAGGGGAGCAATCAGCCCCAGCATTTT.

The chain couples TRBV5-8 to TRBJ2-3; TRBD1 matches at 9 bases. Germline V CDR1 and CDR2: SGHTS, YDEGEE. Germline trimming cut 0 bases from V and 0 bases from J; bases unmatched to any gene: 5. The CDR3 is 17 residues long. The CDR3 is CASSLGDRATSTDTQYF. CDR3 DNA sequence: TGTGCCAGCAGCTTGGGGGACAGGGCAACTAGCACAGATACGCAGTATTTT.

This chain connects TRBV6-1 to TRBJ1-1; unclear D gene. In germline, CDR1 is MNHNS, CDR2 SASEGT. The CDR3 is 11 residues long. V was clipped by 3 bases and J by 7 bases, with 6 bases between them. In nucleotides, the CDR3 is TGTGCCAGCAGTGATCTTTATGAAGCTTTCTTT. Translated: CASSDLYEAFF.

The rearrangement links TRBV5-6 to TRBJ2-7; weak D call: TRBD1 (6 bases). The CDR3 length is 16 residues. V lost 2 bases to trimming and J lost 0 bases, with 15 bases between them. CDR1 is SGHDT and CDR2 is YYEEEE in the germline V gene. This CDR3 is CASSLSQGLYSYEQYF. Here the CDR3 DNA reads TGTGCCAGCAGCTTATCACAGGGTTTATACTCCTACGAGCAGTACTTC.

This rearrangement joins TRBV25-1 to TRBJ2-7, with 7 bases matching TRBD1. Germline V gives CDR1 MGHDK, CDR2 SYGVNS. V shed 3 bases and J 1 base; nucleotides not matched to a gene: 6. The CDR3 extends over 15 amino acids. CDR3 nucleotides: TGTGCCAGCAGTGATCCCGGGACAGCATCCTACGAGCAGTACTTC. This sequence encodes CASSDPGTASYEQYF.

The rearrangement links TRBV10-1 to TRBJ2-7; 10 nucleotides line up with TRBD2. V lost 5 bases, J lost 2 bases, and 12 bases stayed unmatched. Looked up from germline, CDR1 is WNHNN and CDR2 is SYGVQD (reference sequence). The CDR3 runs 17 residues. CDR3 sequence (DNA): TGCGCCAGCAGTTGGGGATGGGGACTAGCGCCTACCTACGAGCAGTACTTC. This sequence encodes CASSWGWGLAPTYEQYF.

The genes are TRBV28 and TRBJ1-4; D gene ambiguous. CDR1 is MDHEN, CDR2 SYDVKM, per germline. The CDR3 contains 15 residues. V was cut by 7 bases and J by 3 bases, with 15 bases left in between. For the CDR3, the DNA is TGTGCCAGCAACGACCCCGGGTACGCTAATGAAAAACTGTTTTTT. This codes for CASNDPGYANEKLFF.

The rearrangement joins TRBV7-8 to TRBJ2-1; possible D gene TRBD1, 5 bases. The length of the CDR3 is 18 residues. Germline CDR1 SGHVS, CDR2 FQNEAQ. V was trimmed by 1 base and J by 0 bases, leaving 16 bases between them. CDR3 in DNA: TGTGCCAGCAGCTTAGGTGACAGTGTTCCGAGCTCCTACAATGAGCAGTTCTTC. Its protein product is CASSLGDSVPSSYNEQFF.

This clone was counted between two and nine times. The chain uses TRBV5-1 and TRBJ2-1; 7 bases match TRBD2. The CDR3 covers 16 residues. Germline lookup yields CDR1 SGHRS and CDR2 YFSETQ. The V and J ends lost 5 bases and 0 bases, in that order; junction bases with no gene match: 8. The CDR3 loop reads CASSGGGRSSYNEQFF. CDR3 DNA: TGCGCCAGCAGTGGGGGGGGGAGGAGCTCCTACAATGAGCAGTTCTTC.

The CDR3 DNA is TGCGCCAGTCAGCAGGGGACTACTGGGTACAATGAGCAGTTCTTC. Translated: CASQQGTTGYNEQFF. The V gene is TRBV10-1, the J gene TRBJ2-1; TRBD2 might be the D (7 bases). The germline V gene encodes CDR1 WNHNN and CDR2 SYGVQD (reference sequence). V was shortened by 9 bases and J by 4 bases, with 19 bases between the two germline ends. The CDR3 consists of 15 residues.